The present T cell receptor beta chain was sequenced within a study of CD8 T cells in Susac syndrome (dated by TCRdb to about 2019). In terms of the full investigation: The study used repertoire sequencing to test whether antigen drove CD8+ T cell activation and differentiation in Susac syndrome. The study compared CD8+ T cell repertoire clonality among around 11 healthy donors, some 14 Susac syndrome patients and approximately 16 multiple sclerosis patients.

Peripheral blood CD8+ and CD4+ T cells from healthy donors, Susac syndrome patients and multiple sclerosis patients were profiled using high-throughput TCR beta sequencing. The multiple sclerosis controls were treatment-naive patients whose relapsing-remitting disease, either stable or active, fulfilled the revised McDonald criteria. CD8+ TEMRA cells were enriched by FACS, while bulk CD8+ and CD4+ T cells were purified by magnetic negative isolation. Blood was drawn into EDTA tubes, processed within 24 hours, and PBMCs were isolated by density gradient centrifugation. PBMCs destined for TCR sequencing were cryopreserved in liquid nitrogen and later thawed in a 37 °C water bath. The sorted or isolated CD4+, CD8+ and CD8+ TEMRA cells had a purity of 90% or higher. The germline V gene yields MNHEY for CDR1 and SVGAGI for CDR2. From the cysteine through the phenylalanine, the CDR3 covers 15 amino acids. The CDR3 DNA has 45 bases and is translated from base 1. Between the V and J ends, shortened by 2 bases and 5 bases respectively, the junction contains 15 bases.

RNA was extracted using the RNeasy kit, and about 0.5 to 1 ug of the RNA was reverse transcribed with random hexamers. The immunoSEQ multiplex PCR assay, which covers 54 Vbeta and 13 Jbeta segments, was used to amplify TCR beta CDR3 regions. Bias from PCR amplification was corrected by using a synthetic template baseline for primer optimization and for computational correction. The authors' analysis ran thus. Reads were annotated to V, D and J genes according to IMGT and were analyzed with immunoSEQ Analyzer, with only productive sequences retained. To calculate clonality, Shannon entropy was normalized by log2 of the number of productive unique sequences and then subtracted from one. For each patient and control, public and private clones were evaluated among the 100 most prevalent clones. A clone was defined as Susac-specific if it was absent from the healthy and MS cohorts, from over 1,000 published viral clones and from other ImmuneACCESS disease sequences. The public reads were quality trimmed at Q25 with fastp and then assembled into clones with MiXCR by TCRdb, keeping productive beta chains. All rows with the same CDR3 protein become a single entry with the most common DNA and genes. These V and J calls are TCRdb output, not the study's own analysis. This sample has 330,000 or so distinct CDR3 sequences in its table, and approximately 85% of those were observed once. The ten biggest clones cover around 0.2% of the sample.

For this clonotype: This receptor's antigen is unknown. Base quality data are lacking; no much larger clone is found one base away.

Results and caveats for the whole study, not just this receptor: The number of individuals in the TCR sequencing and HLA analysis was acknowledged as relatively small.

The sequence came from a human donor with multiple sclerosis. The sequenced sample was CD8+ T cells from PBMCs. The sequence is built from TRBV6-5 and TRBJ2-5, with a tentative D gene TRBD2 over 5 matching bases. The encoded CDR3 is CASSYPRAGEETQYF. In nucleotide form, the sequence is TGTGCCAGCAGTTACCCGAGGGCCGGGGAGGAGACCCAGTACTTC.